This T cell receptor (beta chain) was sequenced for a study of control samples from healthy donors and cancer patients. Generated by immunoSEQ multiplex PCR, the TCRdb table keeps only in-frame clones and is missing some. The table includes approximately 49,000 clones, 70% to 90% detected once. V was shortened by 0 bases and J by 2 bases, with 16 bases between the two germline ends. Germline CDR1 is SGDLS and CDR2 is YYNGEE. CDR3 size: 17 residues. The chain combines TRBV9 with TRBJ2-3; D unclear. The sample consisted of PBMCs. This TCR derives from a woman in her forties or fifties with lung cancer. The CDR3 nucleotides are TGTGCCAGCAGCGTAGTTTCCTCTGCTTCTCTCACAGATACGCAGTATTTT. Translated: CASSVVSSASLTDTQYF.